The rows below give T cell receptor beta chains drawn from one sample of a study of CD8+ T cells in alopecia areata. Clones were sequenced by immunoSEQ multiplex PCR, and TCRdb holds only the in-frame ones, with some missing. The sample consists of around 150,000 clones, about 71% of them appearing once. Material: CD4+ T cells sorted from blood, obtained at week 4, from a patient treated with tofacitinib. These receptors all stem from a human donor with alopecia areata. CDR3s include the opening cysteine and the closing phenylalanine or tryptophan. The D gene is left open where the match is weak. Some rows have no size entry. The others give once, few or many, or a class for an expanded clone.

TRBV27	TRBJ2-7	NA	NA	TGTGCCAGCAGTGGCCCAGACAGAGGCGAGCAGTACTTC	CASSGPDRGEQYF
TRBV30	TRBJ1-2	TRBD1	NA	TGTGCCTGGAGTCCGACAGGGTGGGTTGACTATGGCTACACCTTC	CAWSPTGWVDYGYTF
TRBV7-9	TRBJ2-3	TRBD1	NA	TGTGCCAGCAGCTTAGGAGGGGGCATTACCACGCAGTATTTT	CASSLGGGITTQYF
TRBV30	TRBJ1-6	NA	NA	TGTGCCTGGAGTGCCGACTATAATTCACCCCTCCACTTT	CAWSADYNSPLHF
TRBV11-2	TRBJ2-7	NA	many	TGTGCCAGCAGCTTTTTGGACGAGCAGTACTTC	CASSFLDEQYF
TRBV29-1	TRBJ2-3	NA	NA	TGCAGCTTCGAAGGGGTAGCGGCCACAGATACGCAGTATTTT	CSFEGVAATDTQYF
TRBV4-3	TRBJ1-1	TRBD1	NA	TGCGCCAGCAGCCCTCAGGGGGCAAGCGCTGAAGCTTTCTTT	CASSPQGASAEAFF
TRBV19	TRBJ1-1	NA	NA	TGTGCCAGTAGTATCGGTGCAGGGAACACTGAAGCTTTCTTT	CASSIGAGNTEAFF
TRBV15	TRBJ1-2	TRBD1	once	TGTGCCACCACCGGAGGAGGACAGGTTCATGGCTACACCTTC	CATTGGGQVHGYTF
TRBV7-7	TRBJ1-2	TRBD1	NA	TGTGCTAGCAGCTCCCTGACAGGGTCGGACCACTTC	CASSSLTGSDHF
TRBV9	TRBJ1-2	TRBD1	NA	TGTGCCAGCAGCCCCCGGGACAGGGGTAACTATGGCTACACCTTC	CASSPRDRGNYGYTF
TRBV29-1	TRBJ2-5	NA	NA	TGCAGCGTTGTGTACGGACAAGAGACCCAGTACTTC	CSVVYGQETQYF
TRBV19	TRBJ1-1	NA	NA	TGTGCCACCAATTCGGGCAGGGACTCTGCGAACACTGAAGCTTTCTTT	CATNSGRDSANTEAFF
TRBV4-3	TRBJ1-6	TRBD1	NA	TGCGCCAGCAGCCAAGAACAGGGGATGGATTCACCCCTCCACTTT	CASSQEQGMDSPLHF
TRBV27	TRBJ2-3	TRBD2	few	TGTGCCAGCAGTTTATCTCGCCTAGCGGGGGATATGGTAACAGATACGCAGTATTTT	CASSLSRLAGDMVTDTQYF
TRBV5-6	TRBJ2-3	TRBD1	once	TGTGCCAGCAGCTGGGGGACAGGGGCTGGAGATACGCAGTATTTT	CASSWGTGAGDTQYF
TRBV29-1	TRBJ2-7	NA	NA	TGCAGCGTGAGGGGGGGAATTGTGCCCTACGAGCAGTACTTC	CSVRGGIVPYEQYF
TRBV29-1	TRBJ1-1	TRBD1	NA	TGCAGCGGTGGACAGGGAAACACTGAAGCTTTCTTT	CSGGQGNTEAFF
TRBV29-1	TRBJ2-7	TRBD2	NA	TGCAGCGTTGGGCTAGCGGGGGCCCGGTTGGGGCAGTACTTC	CSVGLAGARLGQYF
TRBV18	TRBJ2-3	NA	few	TGTGCCAGCTCACCGATAGAAAACACAGATACGCAGTATTTT	CASSPIENTDTQYF
TRBV29-1	TRBJ2-2	TRBD1	NA	TGCAGCGTCTTGACAGGGGGCACCGGGGAGCTGTTTTTT	CSVLTGGTGELFF
TRBV2	TRBJ2-3	NA	NA	TGTGCCAGCAGTGTGGCGGGGTCGGGAGATACGCAGTATTTT	CASSVAGSGDTQYF
TRBV30	TRBJ2-2	NA	few	TGTGCCTGGAGTATGGTGGGCCCGAACACCGGGGAGCTGTTTTTT	CAWSMVGPNTGELFF
TRBV30	TRBJ1-1	NA	few	TGTGCCTGGAGTCGGGAGAGGGAGGCTTTCTTT	CAWSREREAFF
TRBV23-1	TRBJ2-2	NA	NA	TGCGCCAGCAGTCAGTCGACAGCCTCCACCGGGGAGCTGTTTTTT	CASSQSTASTGELFF
TRBV20-1	TRBJ2-1	NA	NA	TGCAGTGCTACCTCCAATGAGCAGTTCTTC	CSATSNEQFF
TRBV15	TRBJ2-7	NA	NA	TGTGCCACCAGCAGAGTTGGGGACCTCGAACCCGAGCAGTACTTC	CATSRVGDLEPEQYF
TRBV5-4	TRBJ2-3	NA	few	TGTGCCAGCAGCTCTCCGGGACCTAGCACAGATACGCAGTATTTT	CASSSPGPSTDTQYF
TRBV7-8	TRBJ2-3	TRBD2	few	TGTGCCAGCAGCCTACGGGGGGGGACTAGCACAGATACGCAGTATTTT	CASSLRGGTSTDTQYF
TRBV30	TRBJ1-6	TRBD1	NA	TGTGCCTGGACGGGGGGACAGGGGTGGTCACCCCTCCACTTT	CAWTGGQGWSPLHF
TRBV6-6	TRBJ1-3	TRBD1	NA	TGTGCCAGCAGTTACGGCGGACAGGGTGGAAACACCATATATTTT	CASSYGGQGGNTIYF
TRBV5-1	TRBJ2-1	NA	once	TGCGCCAGCAGCTTGAACACCCCCGATGAGCAGTTCTTC	CASSLNTPDEQFF
TRBV5-6	TRBJ2-3	NA	NA	TGTGCCAGCAGCTTCCAAGGCAGAGATACGCAGTATTTT	CASSFQGRDTQYF
TRBV11-2	TRBJ2-3	TRBD2	few	TGTGCCAGCAGCCCTAGGACTAGCGGTTACACAGATACGCAGTATTTT	CASSPRTSGYTDTQYF
TRBV29-1	TRBJ1-1	NA	NA	TGCAGCGTCGCAGGCGCCGTGACTGAAGCTTTCTTT	CSVAGAVTEAFF
TRBV30	TRBJ1-2	NA	few	TGTGCCTGGAGTGTATCGTGGGCAGGTGGCTACACCTTC	CAWSVSWAGGYTF
TRBV29-1	TRBJ2-7	TRBD1	NA	TGCAGCGTCGCGACAGGGGATGGGTACGAGCAGTACTTC	CSVATGDGYEQYF
TRBV29-1	TRBJ1-2	NA	NA	TGCAGCGTTGAAGACAGCAACTATGGCTACACCTTC	CSVEDSNYGYTF
TRBV20-1	TRBJ2-7	NA	NA	TGCAGTGCTAGGCTTGTCCACGAGCAGTACTTC	CSARLVHEQYF
TRBV29-1	TRBJ1-1	NA	NA	TGCAGCGTTGAGGGAGGGGACACTGAAGCTTTCTTT	CSVEGGDTEAFF
TRBV30	TRBJ1-1	NA	NA	TGTGCCTGGAGTGTAGACAGAAACACTGAAGCTTTCTTT	CAWSVDRNTEAFF
TRBV29-1	TRBJ1-1	NA	NA	TGCAGCGCGGCGGGCGCTGAAGCTTTCTTT	CSAAGAEAFF
TRBV30	TRBJ2-1	NA	NA	TGTGCCTGGAGTGCAGCTTTACCCGCCGCGGATGAGCAGTTCTTC	CAWSAALPAADEQFF
TRBV6-5	TRBJ1-1	NA	few	TGTGCCAGCAGACCCGGGACGGTGAACACTGAAGCTTTCTTT	CASRPGTVNTEAFF
TRBV11-2	TRBJ2-5	NA	NA	TGTGCCAGCACCCCGGCAAGGGGGAGGGCGGAGACCCAGTACTTC	CASTPARGRAETQYF